One sample yielded the 8 T cell receptor beta chains listed below, sequenced in a study of blood T cell repertoires in COVID-19. The protocol was immunoSEQ multiplex PCR, while the TCRdb copy is restricted to in-frame clones and leaves out a portion. The sample lists around 28,000 clones; 89% were seen once. The sequenced sample was peripheral blood. Receptors were obtained from an elderly man with acute or convalescent COVID-19.

The chain uses TRBV5-1 and TRBJ1-6; the D is unclear. This CDR3 is 17 amino acids long. CDR1 SGHRS and CDR2 YFSETQ come from the germline V gene. V gave up 0 bases and J gave up 8 bases, with 18 bases separating them. For the CDR3, the DNA is TGCGCCAGCAGCTTGGAGCCTGTAGGGTCGGGAGATTCACCCCTCCACTTT. Amino acid sequence: CASSLEPVGSGDSPLHF.

The chain has TRBV29-1 and TRBJ2-7; the match to TRBD1 covers 11 bases. Looked up from germline, CDR1 is SQVTM and CDR2 is ANQGSEA. The CDR3 covers 16 residues. The V gene end was trimmed by 1 base and the J gene end by 3 bases; junction bases not matched to a gene: 8. The CDR3 nucleotides are TGCAGCGTTGAAGGAGGGGAGGACAGGGGGCTCTACGAGCAGTACTTC. The encoded protein is CSVEGGEDRGLYEQYF.

The V gene is TRBV1, the J gene TRBJ2-1; no check of the table's D call, TRBD2, against the DNA was made. TRBV1 is recorded as a pseudogene. This CDR3 has 16 amino acids. CDR3 coding DNA: TGCACCAGCAGCCAGGCCAGCGGGAGGGCCTACAATGAGCAGTTCTTC. Its protein is CTSSQASGRAYNEQFF.

This clone is a singleton in its sample. The chain uses TRBV5-1 and TRBJ1-2, with 10 bases matching TRBD1. The length of the CDR3 is 16 residues. The J segment lost 1 base and the V segment lost 1 base, leaving 4 bases of the junction unmatched. In germline, CDR1 is SGHRS, CDR2 YFSETQ. DNA for the CDR3: TGCGCCAGCAGCTTGTCCGGGACAGGGGTTAACTATGGCTACACCTTC. This encodes CASSLSGTGVNYGYTF.

The chain uses TRBV27 and TRBJ2-2; tentative D call: TRBD1 (6 bases). This CDR3 spans 13 amino acids. V gave up 2 bases and J gave up 9 bases, with 10 bases separating them. The V gene's germline CDR1 is MNHEY and CDR2 SMNVEV (reference sequence). In nucleotides, the CDR3 is TGTGCCAGCAGTTTACAGGGGAACAGGGAGCTGTTTTTT. As protein: CASSLQGNRELFF.

This clone has only one observation. V is TRBV28 and J is TRBJ1-2, with 7 bases aligning to TRBD1. Germline CDR1 is MDHEN and CDR2 is SYDVKM. CDR3 size: 14 residues. The J segment lost 3 bases and the V segment lost 10 bases, leaving 11 bases of the junction unmatched. The CDR3 nucleotides read TGTGCCACCCGACAGGGTTCAGGTTACTATGGCTACACCTTC. This codes for CATRQGSGYYGYTF.

The gene calls are TRBV9 and TRBJ1-3, with 7 nucleotides matching TRBD1. The CDR3 loop spans 16 amino acids. The germline gives CDR1 SGDLS, CDR2 YYNGEE. V trimming: 0 bases; J trimming: 4 bases; junction bases outside the gene matches: 7. The CDR3 DNA sequence: TGTGCCAGCAGCGTAGCGACAGGGTCTTGGGGAAACACCATATATTTT. Translation: CASSVATGSWGNTIYF.

The J gene is TRBJ2-1, the V gene TRBV25-1, with 7 bases aligning to TRBD2. This CDR3 has 17 residues. Trimming cost V 1 base and J 0 bases; bases outside gene matches: 6. Germline V CDR1 and CDR2: MGHDK, SYGVNS. In nucleotides, the CDR3 is TGTGCCAGCAGTGAATCGGGCGGCGGGAGCTCCTACAATGAGCAGTTCTTC. It is translated as CASSESGGGSSYNEQFF.